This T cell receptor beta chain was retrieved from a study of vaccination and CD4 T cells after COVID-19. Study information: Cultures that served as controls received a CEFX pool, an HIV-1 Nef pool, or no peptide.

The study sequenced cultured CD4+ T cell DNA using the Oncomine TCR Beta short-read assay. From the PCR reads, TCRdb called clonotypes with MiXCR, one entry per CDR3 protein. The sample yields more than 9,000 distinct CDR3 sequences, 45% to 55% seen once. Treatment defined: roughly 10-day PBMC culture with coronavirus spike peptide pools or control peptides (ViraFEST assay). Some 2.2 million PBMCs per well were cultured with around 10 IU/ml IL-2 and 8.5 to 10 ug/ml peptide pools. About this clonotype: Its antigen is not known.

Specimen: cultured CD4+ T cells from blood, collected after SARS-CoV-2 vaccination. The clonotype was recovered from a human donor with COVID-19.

For the CDR3, the DNA is TGTGCCTGCCGTCCCCGGGATGGCTACACCTTC. Its protein product is CACRPRDGYTF. The rearrangement uses TRBV30 and TRBJ1-2; D is undetermined. V gave up 6 bases and J gave up 6 bases, with 11 bases separating them. Germline V gives CDR1 GTSNPN, CDR2 SVGIG (reference sequence). The CDR3 has 11 amino acids.